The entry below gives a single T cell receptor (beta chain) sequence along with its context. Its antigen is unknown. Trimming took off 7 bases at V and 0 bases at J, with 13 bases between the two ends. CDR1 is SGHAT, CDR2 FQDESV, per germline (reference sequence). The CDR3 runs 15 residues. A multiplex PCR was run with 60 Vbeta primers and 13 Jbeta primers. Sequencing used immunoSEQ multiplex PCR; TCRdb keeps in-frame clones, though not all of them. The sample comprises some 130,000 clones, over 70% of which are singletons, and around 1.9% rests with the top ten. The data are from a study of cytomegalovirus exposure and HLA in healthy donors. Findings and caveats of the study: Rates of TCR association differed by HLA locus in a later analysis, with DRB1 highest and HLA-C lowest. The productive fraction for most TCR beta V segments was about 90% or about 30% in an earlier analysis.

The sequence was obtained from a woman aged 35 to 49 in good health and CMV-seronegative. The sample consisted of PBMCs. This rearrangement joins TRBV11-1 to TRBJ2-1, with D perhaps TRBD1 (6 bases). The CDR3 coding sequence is TGTGCCAGCACTTCTACAGGGTCCTCCTACAATGAGCAGTTCTTC. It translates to CASTSTGSSYNEQFF.